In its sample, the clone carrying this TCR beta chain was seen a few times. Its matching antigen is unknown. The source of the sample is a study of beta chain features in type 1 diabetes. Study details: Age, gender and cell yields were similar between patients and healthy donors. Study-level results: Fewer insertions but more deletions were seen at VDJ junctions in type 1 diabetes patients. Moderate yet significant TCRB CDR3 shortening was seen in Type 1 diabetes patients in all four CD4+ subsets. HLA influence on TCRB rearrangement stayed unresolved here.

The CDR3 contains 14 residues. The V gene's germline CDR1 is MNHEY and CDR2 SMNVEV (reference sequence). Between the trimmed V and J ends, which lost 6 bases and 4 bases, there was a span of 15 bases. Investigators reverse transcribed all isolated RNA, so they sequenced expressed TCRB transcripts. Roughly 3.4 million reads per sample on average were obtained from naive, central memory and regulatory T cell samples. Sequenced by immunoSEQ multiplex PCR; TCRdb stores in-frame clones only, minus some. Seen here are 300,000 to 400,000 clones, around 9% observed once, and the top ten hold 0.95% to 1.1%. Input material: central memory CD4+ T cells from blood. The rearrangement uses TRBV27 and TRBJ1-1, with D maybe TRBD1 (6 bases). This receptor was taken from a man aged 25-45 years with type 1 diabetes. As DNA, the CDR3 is TGTGCCAGCAGCCTCCGGGACATAATCACTGAAGCTTTCTTT. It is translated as CASSLRDIITEAFF.